This T cell receptor beta chain was identified in a study of cytotoxic CD8 clonotypes in ibrutinib-treated CLL. At the level of the study: The sample average was 255,043 productive templates and roughly 90,000 productive rearrangements.

Sequencing used immunoSEQ multiplex PCR; TCRdb keeps in-frame clones, though not all of them. The sample lists more than 140,000 clones, approximately 80% seen once, with approximately 28% in the top ten. In the case of this clone: What it recognizes is unknown.

Points from the study as a whole: The clonality rise at ibrutinib response reflected private clonotype expansion. Sampling of sustained-remission and progressing patients occurred at differing times.

Trimming shortened V by 1 base and J by 3 bases, and 13 bases separated the two germline ends. From germline, CDR1 is GTSNPN and CDR2 SVGIG (reference sequence). This CDR3 comprises 14 residues. The sample was PBMCs, taken after 12 months of ibrutinib treatment. The receptor comes from a human donor with chronic lymphocytic leukemia. V and J are TRBV30 and TRBJ2-7, with D perhaps TRBD1 or TRBD2 (6 bases each). The CDR3 protein is CAWSAGAYFYEQYF. As DNA, the CDR3 is TGTGCCTGGAGTGCGGGGGCTTACTTCTACGAGCAGTACTTC.